This T cell receptor beta chain came from a study of cytomegalovirus exposure and HLA in healthy donors. About the study: An earlier analysis identified some 110 million unique TCR beta sequences in about 190 million T cells.

J gave up 0 bases and V 3 bases, and 2 bases lay outside the gene matches. The germline CDR1 and CDR2 sequences are SGHRS and YFSETQ. The CDR3 extends over 15 amino acids. Amplification used 60 Vbeta primers and 13 Jbeta primers. Sequencing was performed with immunoSEQ multiplex PCR; in TCRdb, only in-frame clones are kept and a portion is missing. This table has around 110,000 clones, about 74% appearing once. The chain has TRBV5-1 and TRBJ2-2; 7 bases agree with TRBD1. The source of this sequence is a woman in her thirties or forties in good health and CMV-seropositive. The sequencing input was PBMCs. Here the CDR3 DNA reads TGCGCCAGCAGCTCCGGGACAGCGAACACCGGGGAGCTGTTTTTT. Amino acids: CASSSGTANTGELFF.